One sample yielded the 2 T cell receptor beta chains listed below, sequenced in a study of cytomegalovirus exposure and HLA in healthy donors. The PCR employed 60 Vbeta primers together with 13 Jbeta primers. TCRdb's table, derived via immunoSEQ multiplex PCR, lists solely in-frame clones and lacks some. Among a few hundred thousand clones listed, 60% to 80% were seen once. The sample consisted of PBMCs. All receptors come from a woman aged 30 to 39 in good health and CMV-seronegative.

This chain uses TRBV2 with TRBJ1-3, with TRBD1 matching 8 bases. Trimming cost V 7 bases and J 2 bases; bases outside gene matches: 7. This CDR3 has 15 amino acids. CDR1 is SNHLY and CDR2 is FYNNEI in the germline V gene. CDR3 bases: TGTGCCAGCAATACAGGGGGTTTAGCTGGAAACACCATATATTTT. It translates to CASNTGGLAGNTIYF.

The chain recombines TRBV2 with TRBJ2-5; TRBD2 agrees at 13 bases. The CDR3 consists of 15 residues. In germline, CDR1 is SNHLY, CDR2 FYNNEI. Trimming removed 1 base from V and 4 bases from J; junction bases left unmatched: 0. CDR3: CASSEGTSGGETQYF. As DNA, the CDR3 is TGTGCCAGCAGTGAAGGGACTAGCGGGGGAGAGACCCAGTACTTC.